The rows below give T cell receptor beta chains drawn from one sample of a study of cytomegalovirus exposure and HLA in healthy donors. Clones were read by immunoSEQ multiplex PCR, and TCRdb kept only the in-frame ones, dropping some. The table shows 180,000 or so clones, with around 86% occurring only once. Source material: PBMCs. These receptors came from a young man in good health and CMV-seropositive. Each CDR3 is given without its conserved first and last residue.

J gene	V gene	CDR3 length	CDR3 protein
TRBJ2-3	TRBV7-9	14	ASSFTSGSGTDTQY
TRBJ1-4	TRBV4-3	15	ASSQEGGGDSNEKLF
TRBJ2-6	TRBV27	13	ASSFSVSGANVLT
TRBJ1-4	TRBV11-2	13	ASSFGGGIREKLF
TRBJ1-1	TRBV19	11	ASSITGNTEAF
TRBJ2-3	TRBV6-5	11	ASTDRPTDTQY
TRBJ1-1	TRBV7-9	11	ASSLSYSGDAF
TRBJ1-4	TRBV7-9	12	ASSTQGEREKLF
TRBJ1-2	TRBV11-2	13	ASSRSRLVNYGYT
TRBJ1-5	TRBV4-1	14	ASSQERTGEGQPQH
TRBJ1-2	TRBV28	11	ASVSEVNYGYT
TRBJ1-2	TRBV7-8	12	ASSSQGFGYGYT
TRBJ2-3	TRBV5-1	13	ASSMGSPSTDTQY
TRBJ2-1	TRBV5-1	13	ASSPLAGDYNEQF
TRBJ2-6	TRBV4-3	16	ASSQEIQGAYGANVLT
TRBJ1-1	TRBV7-6	11	ASSLGPPAEAF